What follows is one TCR beta chain and its context. Its antigen remains unidentified. Sample-barcoded 5' priming and a J-beta primer mix drove a second PCR of 7 to 11 cycles. The authors tagged each cDNA molecule using a template-switch adaptor with 12 random nucleotides. TCRdb re-called the 5' RACE reads with MiXCR, one entry per CDR3 protein. Of 1,300,000 or so distinct CDR3 sequences in the sample, approximately 59% were seen once. The CDR3 covers 16 residues. Germline-derived CDR1 and CDR2 are SGHRS and YFSETQ. V gave up 0 bases and J gave up 4 bases, with 16 bases separating them. The data originate from a study of blood T cells in healthy people across ages. Overall study findings and caveats: Changes in expanded clonotypes were possibly confounded, as the CMV status of donors was unknown.

The origin of this receptor is a young man in good health. The sequenced sample consisted of blood. V gene TRBV5-1 combines with J gene TRBJ1-1; maybe TRBD1 (6 bases). The CDR3 DNA follows: TGCGCCAGCAGCTTGGAACAGGGTATTGGCGCCACTGAAGCTTTCTTT. Translating it yields CASSLEQGIGATEAFF.